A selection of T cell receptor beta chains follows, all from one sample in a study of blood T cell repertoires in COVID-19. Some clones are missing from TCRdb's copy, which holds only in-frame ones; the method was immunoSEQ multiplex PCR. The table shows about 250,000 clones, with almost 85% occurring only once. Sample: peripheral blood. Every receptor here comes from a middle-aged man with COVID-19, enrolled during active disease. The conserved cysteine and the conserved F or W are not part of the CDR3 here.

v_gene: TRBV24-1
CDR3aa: ATSESRAGANTDTQY

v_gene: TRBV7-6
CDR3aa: ASSPSTEAF

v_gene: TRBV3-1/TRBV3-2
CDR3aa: ASSPAGYGYT

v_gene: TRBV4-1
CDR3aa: ASSQSHGGNTGELF

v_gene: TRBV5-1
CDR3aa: ASSSGLVADTQY

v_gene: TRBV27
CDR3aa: ASSPRDRGPNVLT

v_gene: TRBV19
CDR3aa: ASSLGGIGSYEQY

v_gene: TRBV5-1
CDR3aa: ASSSGTSGTPWEQY

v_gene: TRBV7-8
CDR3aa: ASSFPGDRGTDTQY

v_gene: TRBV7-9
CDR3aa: ASSRQGISYEQY

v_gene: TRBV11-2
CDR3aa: ASSPRSGAYNEQF

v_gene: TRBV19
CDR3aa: ASSMVGGRNEQF

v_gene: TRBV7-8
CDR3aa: ASSSGAGANNQPQH

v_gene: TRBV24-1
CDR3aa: ATSDLGQGFTGELF

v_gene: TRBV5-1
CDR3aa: ASSPGGNSPLH

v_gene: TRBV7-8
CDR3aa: ASSLSRTDNQPQH

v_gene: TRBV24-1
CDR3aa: ATSDPSGGRETQY

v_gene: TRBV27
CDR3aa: ASSSGTRFSYEQY

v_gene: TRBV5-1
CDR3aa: ASSQSDSSYGYT

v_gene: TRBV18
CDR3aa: ASSPMRDTGELF

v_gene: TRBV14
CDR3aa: ASSQMAGGYEQY

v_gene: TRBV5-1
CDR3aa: ASSSPLGGFTEAF

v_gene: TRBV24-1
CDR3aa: ATSALETQY

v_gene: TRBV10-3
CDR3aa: AISDLDRTGAYEQY

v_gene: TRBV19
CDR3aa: ASSSWGTAVGETQY

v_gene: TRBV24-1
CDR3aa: ATSADRGLWIANTGELF

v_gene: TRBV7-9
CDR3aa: ASSSGGVGYGYT

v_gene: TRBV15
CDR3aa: ATSSYAGLDEKLF